Each of the 10 T cell receptor beta chains below was sequenced from the same sample in a study of control samples from healthy donors and cancer patients. TCRdb keeps only in-frame clones here, not all; method: immunoSEQ multiplex PCR. The sample lists just under 150,000 clones, more than 90% occurring once. Sequenced sample: blood. These receptors all come from a man aged 30 to 39 in good health.

The CDR3 nucleotides are TGTGCCAGCAGCTTCCGGACAGGGTATAACACCGGGGAGCTGTTTTTT. Residues: CASSFRTGYNTGELFF. V and J are TRBV14 and TRBJ2-2; 8 nucleotides line up with TRBD1. Germline CDR1 is SGHDN and CDR2 is FVKESK. The CDR3 consists of 16 residues. The trim removed 5 bases at V and 2 bases at J, leaving 7 bases unmatched.

The J gene is TRBJ1-5, the V gene TRBV24-1, with 9 bases aligning to TRBD1. CDR1 and CDR2 from the germline V gene are KGHDR and SFDVKD. The junction had 7 bases not matched to a gene; V was cut back by 2 bases and J by 3 bases. The CDR3 runs to 17 residues. The DNA of the CDR3 is TGTGCCACCAGTGATTCACAGGGGGCCGGCATCAATCAGCCCCAGCATTTT. Protein: CATSDSQGAGINQPQHF.

This clone was found once. The rearrangement joins TRBV19 to TRBJ1-1; D is ambiguous. This CDR3 has 13 residues. CDR1 is LNHDA, CDR2 SQIVND, per germline (reference sequence). V gave up 5 bases and J gave up 1 base, with 8 bases separating them. The CDR3 DNA reads TGTGCCAGTAGTTTCGGGCCGAACACTGAAGCTTTCTTT. It encodes CASSFGPNTEAFF.

The genes are TRBV11-2 and TRBJ1-5, with D perhaps matching TRBD1 (5 bases). V was shortened by 5 bases and J by 3 bases, with 14 bases between the two germline ends. The CDR3 loop spans 15 amino acids. Germline V gives CDR1 SGHAT, CDR2 FQNNGV. In DNA, the CDR3 is TGTGCCAGCAGCCCTTCCGGGACTCACAATCAGCCCCAGCATTTT. Its protein is CASSPSGTHNQPQHF. Based on the CDR3 plus reference TRBV11-2 and TRBJ1-5, the full variable domain is EAGVAQSPRYKIIEKRQSVAFWCNPISGHATLYWYQQILGQGPKLLIQFQNNGVVDDSQLPKDRFSAERLKGVDSTLKIQPAKLEDSAVYLCASSPSGTHNQPQHFGDGTRLSIL.

The chain combines TRBV3-1 (or the pseudogene TRBV3-2) with TRBJ1-3; D perhaps matches TRBD1 (5 bases). The germline gives CDR1 LGHDT, CDR2 YNNKEL (reference sequence). V lost 3 bases and J lost 0, with 21 bases in between. The CDR3 loop spans 19 amino acids. CDR3 protein: CASSHPTEPTSPSGNTIYF. DNA of the CDR3: TGTGCCAGCAGCCACCCGACAGAGCCCACTTCGCCCTCTGGAAACACCATATATTTT.

The V call is TRBV27, the J call TRBJ1-2, with TRBD1 identical over 8 bases. The CDR3 loop spans 13 amino acids. V shed 2 bases and J 7 bases; nucleotides not matched to a gene: 3. The germline V gene has CDR1 MNHEY and CDR2 SMNVEV (reference sequence). The CDR3 here is CASSLTGGVGYTF. CDR3 DNA: TGTGCCAGCAGTTTAACAGGGGGGGTTGGCTACACCTTC.

The chain links TRBV18 to TRBJ1-4; TRBD1 agrees at 9 bases. The V gene's germline CDR1 is KGHSH and CDR2 LQKENI. V shed 6 bases and J 8 bases; nucleotides not matched to a gene: 19. This CDR3 region has 18 residues. The CDR3 DNA follows: TGTGCCAGCTCCCTGGACAGGGGAGTTTCTCTGGAGGAGGAAAAACTGTTTTTT. This translates into CASSLDRGVSLEEEKLFF.

This rearrangement joins TRBV9 to TRBJ1-3; D gene uncertain. The CDR3 has 14 amino acids. CDR1 is SGDLS, CDR2 YYNGEE, per germline. Trimming took 0 bases from V and 4 from J, leaving 8 bases between them. Here the CDR3 reads CASSVDSFGNTIYF. In DNA, the CDR3 is TGTGCCAGCAGCGTAGATTCTTTCGGAAACACCATATATTTT.

The chain combines TRBV7-2 with TRBJ2-7; 10 nucleotides align to TRBD2. Germline lookup yields CDR1 SGHTA and CDR2 FQGNSA. V shed 0 bases, J shed 4 bases, and the junction held 3 bases outside the gene matches. This CDR3 contains 15 residues. CDR3 region: CASSLAVAGGYEQYF. CDR3 in DNA: TGTGCCAGCAGCTTAGCAGTAGCGGGGGGTTACGAGCAGTACTTC. The variable domain in full, with the rest retrieved from reference TRBV7-2 and TRBJ2-7, is GAGVSQSPSNKVTEKGKDVELRCDPISGHTALYWYRQSLGQGLEFLIYFQGNSAPDKSGLPSDRFSAERTGGSVSTLTIQRTQQEDSAVYLCASSLAVAGGYEQYFGPGTRLTVT.

J is TRBJ2-1 and V is TRBV11-2; maybe TRBD2 (6 bases). Germline CDR1 is SGHAT and CDR2 is FQNNGV. Trimming took 5 bases from V and 3 from J, leaving 17 bases between them. The CDR3 length is 16 residues. CDR3 sequence: CASSRTPGVNYNEQFF. The DNA of the CDR3 is TGTGCCAGCAGCCGAACGCCGGGGGTTAACTACAATGAGCAGTTCTTC.